This T cell receptor beta chain was profiled in a study of blood T cell repertoires in COVID-19. Germline V lookup: CDR1 MDHEN, CDR2 SYDVKM. The CDR3 consists of 15 residues. The V gene lost 3 bases and the J gene lost 3 bases, with 13 bases spanning the gap. TCRdb's copy holds only in-frame clones and misses some; the assay was immunoSEQ multiplex PCR. The data show over 100,000 clones, 70% to 90% seen once. The origin of this receptor is a man aged 50 to 60 with active or convalescent COVID-19. V gene TRBV28 combines with J gene TRBJ2-3, with D possibly TRBD2 on 5 matching bases. Material: peripheral blood. The CDR3 reads CASSFGGVGTDTQYF. CDR3 bases: TGTGCCAGCAGTTTTGGAGGCGTTGGGACAGATACGCAGTATTTT.